Listed here are 17 T cell receptor beta chains from one sample, sequenced in a study of blood T cells in healthy people across ages. The use of a sample-barcoded 5' primer and a J-beta primer mix characterized a second PCR of roughly 7 to 12 cycles. MiXCR was run by TCRdb on the 5' RACE reads, yielding one entry per CDR3 protein. The data contain hundreds of thousands of distinct CDR3 sequences, more than 50% of them singletons. The source material was blood. All receptors come from a man in his forties in good health.

V gene TRBV5-1 combines with J gene TRBJ2-7; 9 bases are a match to TRBD1. Losses at the gene ends were 4 bases for V and 3 bases for J; bases not matched to a gene: 5. CDR1 is SGHRS, CDR2 YFSETQ, per germline. The CDR3 length is 14 residues. The CDR3 here is CASSEDRGDYEQYF. The CDR3 nucleotides are TGCGCCAGCAGCGAAGACAGGGGGGACTACGAGCAGTACTTC.

The chain recombines TRBV20-1 with TRBJ2-3; TRBD1 matches at 7 bases. J was trimmed by 6 bases and V by 4 bases; bases with no gene match: 10. Germline V gives CDR1 DFQATT, CDR2 SNEGSKA (reference sequence). This CDR3 region has 14 residues. In nucleotides, the CDR3 is TGCAGTGCTAATCCAGCAGGGGGAAGGGATACGCAGTATTTT. It encodes CSANPAGGRDTQYF.

This clonotype was counted a few times. V usage is TRBV20-1 and J usage is TRBJ2-3; tentative D call: TRBD2 (5 bases). V shed 5 bases and J shed 2 bases, with 14 bases lying between them. CDR3 length: 14 amino acids. Germline-derived CDR1 and CDR2 are DFQATT and SNEGSKA (reference sequence). The CDR3, as DNA: TGCAGTGCTCTTTCCCAGGAGGACACAGATACGCAGTATTTT. It is translated as CSALSQEDTDTQYF.

There are a few counts of this clonotype. The CDR3 bases are TGTGCCAGCCAGTGGGGGAGGGATGGCTACACCTTC. Amino acids: CASQWGRDGYTF. This sequence joins TRBV19 and TRBJ1-2, with D possibly being TRBD1 (5 bases). This CDR3 has 12 residues. Trimming removed 9 bases at V and 6 bases at J, with 14 bases between. From germline, CDR1 is LNHDA and CDR2 SQIVND (reference sequence).

CDR3 residues: CAIQLAGGGDTQYF. The CDR3 coding sequence is TGTGCCATCCAACTAGCGGGGGGCGGAGATACGCAGTATTTT. The rearrangement uses TRBV6-6 and TRBJ2-3, with 12 positions matching TRBD2. Trimming removed 10 bases from V and 5 bases from J; junction bases left unmatched: 7. The CDR3 has 14 amino acids. The germline CDR1 and CDR2 sequences are MNHNY and SVGAGI (reference sequence).

The chain couples TRBV29-1 to TRBJ1-1; D might be TRBD1 (5 bases). The germline V gene has CDR1 SQVTM and CDR2 ANQGSEA. The length of the CDR3 is 14 residues. Trimming cost V 2 bases and J 0 bases, with 10 bases left between them. Here the CDR3 reads CSVERQGVNTEAFF. The CDR3 nucleotides read TGCAGCGTTGAAAGGCAGGGTGTGAACACTGAAGCTTTCTTT.

DNA for the CDR3: TGCAGTGCCAGACCGGGACAGGGTTCTAACTATGGCTACACCTTC. It yields the protein CSARPGQGSNYGYTF. The chain combines TRBV20-1 with TRBJ1-2; 9 bases map to TRBD1. V was clipped by 6 bases and J by 0 bases; unmatched bases: 8. Germline V lookup: CDR1 DFQATT, CDR2 SNEGSKA (reference sequence). The CDR3 loop spans 15 amino acids.

Here the CDR3 DNA reads TGTGCCAGCAGCCAACCGAGGGGTGCTGGGGCCAACGTCCTGACTTTC. Translation: CASSQPRGAGANVLTF. This chain links TRBV4-2 with TRBJ2-6; D assignment may be TRBD1 or TRBD2 (5 bases each). The CDR3 has 16 amino acids. The germline gives CDR1 LGHNA, CDR2 YNFKEQ. V lost 2 bases and J 2 bases, leaving 10 bases between the germline ends.

This sequence joins TRBV27 and TRBJ1-2, with 10 bases aligning to TRBD1. Germline trimming cut 5 bases from V and 4 bases from J; bases unmatched to any gene: 7. This CDR3 is built from 15 residues. Germline CDR1 MNHEY, CDR2 SMNVEV (reference sequence). The CDR3 DNA sequence: TGTGCCAGCAGTCAAGGGACAGGGGTTGCCTATGGCTACACCTTC. As protein: CASSQGTGVAYGYTF.

This clonotype was observed a handful of times. The gene calls are TRBV28 and TRBJ2-1; no firm D call. V was pared by 6 bases and J by 0 bases, with 15 bases between. Germline V CDR1 and CDR2: MDHEN, SYDVKM. The CDR3 runs to 16 residues. The CDR3 protein is CASRGLKDTSYNEQFF. The CDR3 coding sequence is TGTGCCAGCAGGGGCCTCAAAGATACCTCCTACAATGAGCAGTTCTTC.

This rearrangement joins TRBV15 to TRBJ2-3; D is tentatively TRBD1 or TRBD2 (6 bases each). This CDR3 is 16 amino acids long. With 5 bases removed from V and 6 bases from J, the gap between germline ends came to 21 bases. Germline CDR1 reads LNHNV; CDR2 reads YYDKDF (reference sequence). CDR3 amino acids: CATSRDGGMRGDTQYF. CDR3 coding DNA: TGTGCCACCAGCCGGGATGGCGGGATGAGGGGGGATACGCAGTATTTT.

The chain has TRBV6-2 or TRBV6-3 and TRBJ2-5, with D tentatively TRBD1 (6 bases). V was clipped by 2 bases and J by 5 bases, with 15 bases between them. The CDR3 runs to 15 residues. Germline V gene sequence: CDR1 MNHEY, CDR2 SVGEGT. CDR3 in amino acids: CASSYPTGLVETQYF. The CDR3 nucleotides read TGTGCCAGCAGTTACCCGACAGGATTGGTTGAGACCCAGTACTTC.

This clonotype occurred a few times. This chain uses TRBV25-1 with TRBJ2-7, with 7 bases that match TRBD2. The CDR3 is 12 residues long. Trimming cost V 7 bases and J 5 bases; bases outside gene matches: 5. Looked up from germline, CDR1 is MGHDK and CDR2 is SYGVNS. CDR3 sequence (DNA): TGTGCCAGCAAAACTGCGGGGGACGAGCAGTACTTC. Residues: CASKTAGDEQYF.

This sequence joins TRBV10-3 and TRBJ1-1, with D unclear. Germline V gives CDR1 ENHRY, CDR2 SYGVKD. Trimming took off 0 bases at V and 4 bases at J, with 6 bases between the two ends. The CDR3 is 13 residues long. CDR3 nucleotides: TGTGCCATCAGTGAGTCTGAGGTCACTGAAGCTTTCTTT. It encodes CAISESEVTEAFF.

The chain uses TRBV28 and TRBJ2-7, with D unresolved. V lost 6 bases to trimming and J lost 10 bases, with 28 bases between them. Per germline, CDR1 MDHEN and CDR2 SYDVKM. The CDR3 spans 16 residues. The CDR3 loop is CASSLGHGGQAPAQYF. In DNA, the CDR3 is TGTGCCAGCAGCTTAGGGCACGGTGGTCAAGCCCCGGCCCAGTACTTC.

The J gene is TRBJ1-2, the V gene TRBV5-1; TRBD1 aligns across 9 bases. Trimming at V came to 4 bases and at J to 2 bases, leaving 6 bases not matched to a gene. Germline values: CDR1 SGHRS, CDR2 YFSETQ. CDR3 length equals 15 residues. The CDR3 region has the DNA TGCGCCAGCAGCACTGCCGGACAGGGGAACTATGGCTACACCTTC. Translated, it gives CASSTAGQGNYGYTF.

The genes are TRBV20-1 and TRBJ2-1, with no clear D. The CDR3 consists of 13 residues. The germline gives CDR1 DFQATT, CDR2 SNEGSKA (reference sequence). The CDR3 region has the DNA TGCAGGGCTGATACGGTACTATACAATGAGCAGTTCTTC. Encoded protein: CRADTVLYNEQFF.